The subject of this entry is one T cell receptor (beta chain). This clone was picked up one time. The antigen it binds to is not known. No base quality values were provided; no much bigger clone lies one nucleotide off. The sample is drawn from a study of blood T cell repertoires in COVID-19 (TCRdb year 2020). Study-level background: Collaborator samples came from the United States, Italy and Spain and covered acute and convalescent phases of COVID-19. The prospective study material was composed of cDNA or gDNA derived from T cells, B-cell-depleted T cells, or PBMCs. Deeply sampled blood TCRbeta repertoires from subjects exposed to, actively infected with, or recovered from COVID-19 were included in the dataset. A freely available public database, intended as a resource for researchers studying the immune response to SARS-CoV-2, is where the repertoires were released. The samples were drawn from two sources: the first 160 participants of the ongoing ImmuneRACE study, and 1,200 or so subjects contributed by 6 global collaborators. Nearly every sample came with metadata listing a de-identified subject ID, COVID-19 status, age in years and sex. Where available, HLA class I and class II types were taken from metadata supplied by the sample provider and were not determined by assay-based typing. The full study reports these points: How much clinical and demographic metadata was included differed by source and by participant, and the metadata was provided uncurated.

The immunoSEQ Assay, a bias-controlled multiplex PCR, was used to amplify TCRbeta CDR3 regions from genomic DNA. The source study handled its data this way. Nucleated cell counts per sample were estimated from amplification of reference gene primers within the assay. To quantify the absolute abundance of each unique TCRbeta CDR3 rearrangement, sequence reads were collapsed and filtered. Productive Simpson clonality was computed per sample as the square root of Simpson's diversity index over productive rearrangements. Here the immuneACCESS table is served through TCRdb, limited to in-frame sequences with V and J called. Missing clones are a known gap in these copies; in checked studies unresolved V genes cover under half, and the rest lacks a known reason. That table supplies the V and J calls and clone size; D and trimming were determined from the DNA. This sample is represented by over 250,000 clones; roughly 88% of them were singletons. The top ten clonotypes cover 1% of the sample.

The CDR3 contains 15 residues, cysteine and phenylalanine counted. This entry keeps only the CDR3 DNA: 45 bases, framed from base 1. CDR1 SGHVS and CDR2 FNYEAQ were looked up in the germline V gene. Trimming costs V 6 bases and J 4 bases, and their ends lie 19 bases apart. Participants in the prospective study were enrolled through a virtual design, were aged 18 to 89 years, and lived in under 25 United States geographic areas. In the prospective study, participants were assigned to cohorts based on the clinical history participants reported in a screening survey and a study questionnaire. For ImmuneRACE Cohort 3, a participant was defined as recovered based on two consecutive negative NP/OP PCR tests, clearance by a healthcare professional, or resolution of symptoms. In the prospective study, whole blood, serum and a nasopharyngeal or oropharyngeal swab were collected from each participant by mobile phlebotomists. Prospective study participants could optionally give additional blood draws and questionnaires over an approximately two-month period. Before DNA extraction, blood samples from the prospective study were shipped at room temperature or frozen.

The receptor chain draws on TRBV7-6 and TRBJ2-7; tentative D gene TRBD2, with 7 bases matching. This TCR was recovered from a woman aged 25 to 45 who had recovered from COVID-19. Sample: PBMCs or T cells enriched from blood (not recorded which). The nucleotides read TGTGCCAGCAGTCCAGATGGGGGGGCCGGATACGAGCAGTACTTC. This yields the protein CASSPDGGAGYEQYF.